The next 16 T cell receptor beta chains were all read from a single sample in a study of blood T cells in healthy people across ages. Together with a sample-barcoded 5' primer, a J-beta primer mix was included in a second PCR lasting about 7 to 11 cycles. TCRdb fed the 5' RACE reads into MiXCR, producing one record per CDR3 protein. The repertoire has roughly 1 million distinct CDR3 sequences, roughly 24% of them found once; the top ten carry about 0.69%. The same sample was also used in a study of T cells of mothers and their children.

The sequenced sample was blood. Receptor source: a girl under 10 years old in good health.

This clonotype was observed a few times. Written as DNA, the CDR3 is TGTGCCAGCAGCCAAGAGGAGGTAGATCAGCCCCAGCATTTT. This gives the protein CASSQEEVDQPQHF. The chain has TRBV4-2 and TRBJ1-5, with no clear D. Per the germline V gene, CDR1 is LGHNA and CDR2 is YNFKEQ. This CDR3 has 14 residues. V shed 0 bases and J shed 5 bases, with 8 bases lying between them.

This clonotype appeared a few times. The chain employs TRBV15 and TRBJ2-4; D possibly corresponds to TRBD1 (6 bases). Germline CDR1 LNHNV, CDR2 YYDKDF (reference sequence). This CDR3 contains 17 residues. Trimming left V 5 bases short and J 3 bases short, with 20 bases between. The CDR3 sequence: CATSSHLNRAVKNIQYF. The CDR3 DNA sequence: TGTGCCACCAGCTCACATTTGAACAGGGCTGTCAAAAACATTCAGTACTTC.

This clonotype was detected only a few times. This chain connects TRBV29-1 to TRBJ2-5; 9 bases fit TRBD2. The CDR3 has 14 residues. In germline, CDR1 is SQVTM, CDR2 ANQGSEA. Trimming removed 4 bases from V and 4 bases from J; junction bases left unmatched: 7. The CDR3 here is CSVAGLALPETQYF. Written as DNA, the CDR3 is TGCAGCGTTGCTGGACTAGCGCTACCAGAGACCCAGTACTTC. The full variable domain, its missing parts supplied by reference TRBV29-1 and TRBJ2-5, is SAVISQKPSRDICQRGTSLTIQCQVDSQVTMMFWYRQQPGQSLTLIATANQGSEATYESGFVIDKFPISRPNLTFSTLTVSNMSPEDSSIYLCSVAGLALPETQYFGPGTRLLVL.

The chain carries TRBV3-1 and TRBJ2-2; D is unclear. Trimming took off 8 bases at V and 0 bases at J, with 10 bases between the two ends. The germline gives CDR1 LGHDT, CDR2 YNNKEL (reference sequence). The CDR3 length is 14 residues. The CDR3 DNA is TGTGCCAGCGCGTACTGGGCGAACACCGGGGAGCTGTTTTTT. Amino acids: CASAYWANTGELFF.

CDR3 region: CSASWTSGMVDTQYF. CDR3 coding DNA: TGCAGTGCTAGCTGGACTAGCGGGATGGTAGATACGCAGTATTTT. This chain uses TRBV20-1 with TRBJ2-3, with 12 bases lining up with TRBD2. This CDR3 spans 15 amino acids. Germline trimming cut 3 bases from V and 5 bases from J; bases unmatched to any gene: 6. The germline V gene encodes CDR1 DFQATT and CDR2 SNEGSKA (reference sequence).

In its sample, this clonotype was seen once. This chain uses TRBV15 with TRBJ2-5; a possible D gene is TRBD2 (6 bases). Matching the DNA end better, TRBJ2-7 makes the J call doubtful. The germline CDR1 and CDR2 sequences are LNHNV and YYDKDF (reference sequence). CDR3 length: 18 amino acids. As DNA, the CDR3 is TGTGCCACCAGCAGACCCCACACCTCGCAGGGAGGTTCCTACGAGCAGTACTTC. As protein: CATSRPHTSQGGSYEQYF.

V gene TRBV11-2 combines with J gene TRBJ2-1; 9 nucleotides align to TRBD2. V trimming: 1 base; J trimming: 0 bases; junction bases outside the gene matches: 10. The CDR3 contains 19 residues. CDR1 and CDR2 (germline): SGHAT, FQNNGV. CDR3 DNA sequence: TGTGCCAGCAGCTTAGGTAGGGTTAGCGGGGGCAGCTCCTACAATGAGCAGTTCTTC. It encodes CASSLGRVSGGSSYNEQFF.

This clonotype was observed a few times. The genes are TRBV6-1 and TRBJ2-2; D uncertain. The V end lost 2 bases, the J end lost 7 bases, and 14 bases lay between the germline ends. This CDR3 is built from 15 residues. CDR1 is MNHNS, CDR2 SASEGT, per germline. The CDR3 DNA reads TGTGCCAGCAGTGAAAAGGCAGGCTCCAACGGGGAGCTGTTTTTT. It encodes CASSEKAGSNGELFF.

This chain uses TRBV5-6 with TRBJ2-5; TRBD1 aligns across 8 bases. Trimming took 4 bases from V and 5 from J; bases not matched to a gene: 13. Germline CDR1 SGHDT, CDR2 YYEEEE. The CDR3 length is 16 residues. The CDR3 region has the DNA TGTGCCAGCAGCCTGGTCTCGTCAGGGGGCGGTGAGACCCAGTACTTC. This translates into CASSLVSSGGGETQYF.

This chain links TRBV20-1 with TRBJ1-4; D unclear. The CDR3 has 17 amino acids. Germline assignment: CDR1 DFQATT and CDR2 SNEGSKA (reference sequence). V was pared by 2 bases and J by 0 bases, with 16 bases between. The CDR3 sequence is CSARNFYEQATNEKLFF. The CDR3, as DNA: TGCAGTGCTAGAAACTTTTATGAGCAGGCAACTAATGAAAAACTGTTTTTT.

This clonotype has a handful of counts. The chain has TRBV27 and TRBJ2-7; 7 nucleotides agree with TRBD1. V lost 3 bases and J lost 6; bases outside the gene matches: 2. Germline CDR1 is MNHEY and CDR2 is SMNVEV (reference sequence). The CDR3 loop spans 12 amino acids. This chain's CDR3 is CASSFAGGEQYF. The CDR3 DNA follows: TGTGCCAGCAGTTTTGCAGGGGGCGAGCAGTACTTC.

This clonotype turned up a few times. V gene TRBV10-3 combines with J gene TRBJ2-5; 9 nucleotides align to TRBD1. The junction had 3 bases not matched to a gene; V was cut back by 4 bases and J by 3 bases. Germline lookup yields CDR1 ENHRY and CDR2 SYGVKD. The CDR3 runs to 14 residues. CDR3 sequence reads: CAISARQGEETQYF. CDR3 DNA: TGTGCCATCAGTGCCAGACAGGGGGAAGAGACCCAGTACTTC.

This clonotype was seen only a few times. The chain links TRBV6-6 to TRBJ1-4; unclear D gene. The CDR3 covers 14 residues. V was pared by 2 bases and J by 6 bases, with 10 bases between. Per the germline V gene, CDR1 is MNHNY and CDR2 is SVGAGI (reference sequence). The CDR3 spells CASSYPSWYEKLFF. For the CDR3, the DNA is TGTGCCAGCAGTTACCCATCGTGGTATGAAAAACTGTTTTTT.

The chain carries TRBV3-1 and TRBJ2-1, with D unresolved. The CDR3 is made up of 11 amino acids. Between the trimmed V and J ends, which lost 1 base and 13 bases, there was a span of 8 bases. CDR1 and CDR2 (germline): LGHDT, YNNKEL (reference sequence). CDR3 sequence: CASSQGLLQFF. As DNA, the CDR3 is TGTGCCAGCAGCCAAGGGTTGCTACAGTTCTTC.

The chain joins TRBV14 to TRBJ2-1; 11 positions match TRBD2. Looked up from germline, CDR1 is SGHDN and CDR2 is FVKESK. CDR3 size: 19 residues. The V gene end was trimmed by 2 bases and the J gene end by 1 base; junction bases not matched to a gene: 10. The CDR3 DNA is TGTGCCAGCAGCCAAAAGTATAGCGGGAGGGATCCGTCCTACAATGAGCAGTTCTTC. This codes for CASSQKYSGRDPSYNEQFF.

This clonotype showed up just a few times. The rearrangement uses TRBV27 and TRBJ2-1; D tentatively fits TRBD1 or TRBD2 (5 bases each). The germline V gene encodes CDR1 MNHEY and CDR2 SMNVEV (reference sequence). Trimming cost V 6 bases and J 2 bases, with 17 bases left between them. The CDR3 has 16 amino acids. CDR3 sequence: CASRRQGMEAYNEQFF. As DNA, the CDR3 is TGTGCCAGCAGGCGGCAGGGAATGGAGGCCTACAATGAGCAGTTCTTC.